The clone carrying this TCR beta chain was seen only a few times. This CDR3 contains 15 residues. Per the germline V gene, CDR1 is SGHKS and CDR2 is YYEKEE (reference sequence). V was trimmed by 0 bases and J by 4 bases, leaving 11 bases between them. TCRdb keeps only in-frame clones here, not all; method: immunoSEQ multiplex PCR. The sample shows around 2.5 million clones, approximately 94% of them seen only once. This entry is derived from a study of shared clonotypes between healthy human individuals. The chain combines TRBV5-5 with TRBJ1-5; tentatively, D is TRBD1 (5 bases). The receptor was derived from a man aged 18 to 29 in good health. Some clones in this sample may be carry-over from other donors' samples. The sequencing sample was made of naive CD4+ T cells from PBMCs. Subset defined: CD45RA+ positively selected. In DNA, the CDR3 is TGTGCCAGCAGCTTGGCGACAGTAGGGAATCAGCCCCAGCATTTT. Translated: CASSLATVGNQPQHF.